This T cell receptor beta chain was recovered during a study of blood T cell repertoires in COVID-19. Study-level background: Samples of COVID-19 (acute and convalescent) were obtained from the United States, Italy and Spain. The cDNA or gDNA used as material had been derived from T cells, B-cell-depleted T cells, or PBMCs.

V lost 2 bases to trimming and J lost 0 bases, with 10 bases between them. This CDR3 spans 15 amino acids. The germline V gene has CDR1 MDHEN and CDR2 SYDVKM. In the authors' methods: How many nucleated cells were present was estimated from reference gene primer amplification. Clones were sequenced by immunoSEQ multiplex PCR, and TCRdb holds only the in-frame ones, with some missing. Clone size and V and J calls were adopted from that table, with D and trimming inferred from the DNA. The sample lists more than 70,000 clones; roughly 73% were seen once. This sequence was found in a human donor in a cohort sampled during active COVID-19. Material: peripheral blood. The chain employs TRBV28 and TRBJ2-5; D perhaps matches TRBD1 (6 bases). CDR3 in DNA: TGTGCCAGCAGTTTACGGACAGATTACCAAGAGACCCAGTACTTC. Amino acid sequence: CASSLRTDYQETQYF.